The rows below give T cell receptor beta chains drawn from one sample of a study of blood T cells in healthy people across ages. TCRdb ran MiXCR on the 5' RACE reads and lists one entry per CDR3 protein. The sample consists of roughly 800,000 distinct CDR3 sequences, about 62% of them appearing once. Sequencing was performed on blood. Receptor source: a man aged 30-40 years in good health. Each CDR3 is given with its conserved first and last residue. D genes are given only for firm matches.

j_call: TRBJ2-5
v_call: TRBV24-1
d_call: NA
cdr3_aa: CATSESDQETQYF

j_call: TRBJ1-5
v_call: TRBV2
d_call: TRBD1
cdr3_aa: CASGQGAVSNQPQHF

j_call: TRBJ2-5
v_call: TRBV20-1
d_call: NA
cdr3_aa: CSGHLGLGTTQYF

j_call: TRBJ2-1
v_call: TRBV28
d_call: TRBD1
cdr3_aa: CAGSLTRGRQFF

j_call: TRBJ1-6
v_call: TRBV7-2
d_call: NA
cdr3_aa: CASSSLGGRNSPLHF

j_call: TRBJ2-7
v_call: TRBV15
d_call: NA
cdr3_aa: CATSPDRARYEQYF

j_call: TRBJ2-1
v_call: TRBV20-1
d_call: NA
cdr3_aa: CSARVIRAGSSYNEQFF

j_call: TRBJ2-7
v_call: TRBV20-1
d_call: TRBD2
cdr3_aa: CSARPGLAVLTEQYF

j_call: TRBJ2-3
v_call: TRBV20-1
d_call: NA
cdr3_aa: CSARDSTGSDTQYF

j_call: TRBJ2-1
v_call: TRBV28
d_call: NA
cdr3_aa: CASSLNPREQFF

j_call: TRBJ2-7
v_call: TRBV5-5
d_call: NA
cdr3_aa: CASSLIRPGRSYEQYF

j_call: TRBJ2-3
v_call: TRBV7-2
d_call: TRBD2
cdr3_aa: CASSLGAAGGDTQYF